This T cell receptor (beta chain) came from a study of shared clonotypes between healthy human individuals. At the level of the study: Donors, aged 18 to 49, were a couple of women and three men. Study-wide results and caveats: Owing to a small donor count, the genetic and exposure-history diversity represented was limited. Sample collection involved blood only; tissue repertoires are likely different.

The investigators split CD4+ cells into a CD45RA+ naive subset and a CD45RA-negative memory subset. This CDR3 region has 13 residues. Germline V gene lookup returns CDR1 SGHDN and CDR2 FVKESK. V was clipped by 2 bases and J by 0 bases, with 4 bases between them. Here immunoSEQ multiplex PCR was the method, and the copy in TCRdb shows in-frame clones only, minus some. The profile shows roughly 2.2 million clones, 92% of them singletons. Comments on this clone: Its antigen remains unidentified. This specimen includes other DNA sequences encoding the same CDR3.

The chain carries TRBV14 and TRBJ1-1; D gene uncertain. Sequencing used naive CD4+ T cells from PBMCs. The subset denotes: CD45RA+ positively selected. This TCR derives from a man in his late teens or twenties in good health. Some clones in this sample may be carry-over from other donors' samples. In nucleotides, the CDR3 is TGTGCCAGCAGCCAAAGTCTGAACACTGAAGCTTTCTTT. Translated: CASSQSLNTEAFF.